The next 16 T cell receptor beta chains were all read from a single sample in a study of blood T cells in healthy people across ages. Primers used in a second PCR of roughly 6 to 11 cycles were a sample-barcoded 5' primer and a J-beta primer mix. TCRdb reanalysed the 5' RACE reads using MiXCR and keeps one entry per CDR3 protein. The table shows some 1.4 million distinct CDR3 sequences, with about 43% occurring only once. What was sequenced was blood. These receptors came from a woman aged 18 to 35 in good health.

The chain recombines TRBV9 with TRBJ2-7; 8 bases line up with TRBD2. V trimming: 3 bases; J trimming: 6 bases; junction bases outside the gene matches: 8. Germline CDR1 and CDR2: SGDLS and YYNGEE. This CDR3 is built from 14 residues. The CDR3 DNA reads TGTGCCAGCAGCGGTGGACTAGCTGGTCGCGAGCAGTACTTC. Amino acids: CASSGGLAGREQYF.

There are many counts of this clonotype. This chain's CDR3 is CASSDPNTEAFF. CDR3 coding DNA: TGTGCCAGCAGTGACCCGAACACTGAAGCTTTCTTT. The genes are TRBV25-1 and TRBJ1-1; D gene ambiguous. The germline gives CDR1 MGHDK, CDR2 SYGVNS. CDR3 size: 12 residues. V was cut by 3 bases and J by 1 base, with 3 bases left in between.

The rearrangement links TRBV10-3 to TRBJ2-5; no clear D gene. The CDR3 has 13 residues. Deletions cut 4 bases from V and 1 base from J, with 7 bases between. Looked up from germline, CDR1 is ENHRY and CDR2 is SYGVKD. CDR3 sequence (DNA): TGTGCCATCAGTGGCGCGAGCCAAGAGACCCAGTACTTC. This gives the protein CAISGASQETQYF.

A remark on this clonotype: A junction end diverges from the germline sequence, so it may reflect a read error. The chain is built from TRBV9 and TRBJ2-7; D not certain. The J call is doubtful: the DNA matches TRBJ2-5 better. The CDR3 is 15 residues long. CDR1 is SGDLS, CDR2 YYNGEE, per germline. The CDR3 region is CVSSVGSTFGETQYF. In DNA, the CDR3 is TGTGTCAGCAGCGTAGGGTCTACCTTCGGGGAGACCCAGTACTTC.

The chain recombines TRBV4-1 with TRBJ2-5; TRBD2 agrees at 8 bases. V trimming: 0 bases; J trimming: 4 bases; junction bases outside the gene matches: 13. In germline, CDR1 is MGHRA, CDR2 YSYEKL. This CDR3 contains 18 residues. The CDR3 protein is CASSQDWESGRLGETQYF. Here the CDR3 DNA reads TGCGCCAGCAGCCAAGATTGGGAGAGCGGGAGACTGGGAGAGACCCAGTACTTC.

This clonotype has just one count. The chain has TRBV12-3 or TRBV12-4 and TRBJ2-4; D ambiguous. V was pared by 9 bases and J by 0 bases, with 6 bases between. The CDR3 totals 12 residues. This CDR3 reads CASTPAKNIQYF. Written as DNA, the CDR3 is TGTGCCAGTACACCAGCCAAAAACATTCAGTACTTC.

This clonotype has at least ten counts. V is TRBV20-1 and J is TRBJ2-3; TRBD2 is a possible D gene (7 bases). The V and J ends lost 5 bases and 1 base respectively, with 19 bases between them. Germline assignment: CDR1 DFQATT and CDR2 SNEGSKA (reference sequence). The CDR3 is made up of 16 amino acids. The CDR3 sequence is CSAGDPGAGGTDTQYF. The CDR3 nucleotides are TGCAGTGCTGGGGATCCGGGGGCGGGGGGCACAGATACGCAGTATTTT.

This clonotype was detected a few times. The chain couples TRBV7-9 to TRBJ2-1, with D unclear. Per the germline V gene, CDR1 is SEHNR and CDR2 is FQNEAQ (reference sequence). Trimming pared 0 bases from V and 4 bases from J, leaving 10 bases between. This CDR3 is 15 amino acids long. CDR3 loop: CASSLASQLYNEQFF. The CDR3 region has the DNA TGTGCCAGCAGCTTAGCGAGCCAGCTTTACAATGAGCAGTTCTTC. Together with reference TRBV7-9 and TRBJ2-1, the CDR3 gives the full variable domain: DTGVSQNPRHKITKRGQNVTFRCDPISEHNRLYWYRQTLGQGPEFLTYFQNEAQLEKSRLLSDRFSAERPKGSFSTLEIQRTEQGDSAMYLCASSLASQLYNEQFFGPGTRLTVL.

This chain connects TRBV2 to TRBJ1-2; D unresolved. V was clipped by 9 bases and J by 0 bases, with 14 bases between them. The CDR3 runs 14 residues. Germline CDR1 SNHLY, CDR2 FYNNEI. CDR3 sequence reads: CASSKGSANYGYTF. CDR3 in DNA: TGTGCCAGTTCAAAGGGTTCAGCTAACTATGGCTACACCTTC.

The sample holds a few counts of this clonotype. The chain combines TRBV29-1 with TRBJ2-7; TRBD2 agrees at 9 bases. V gave up 0 bases and J gave up 3 bases; unmatched junction bases: 6. The CDR3 has 15 residues. Germline loops: CDR1 SQVTM, CDR2 ANQGSEA. The CDR3 nucleotides are TGCAGCGTTGAAGAAGAAGGTAGCGGGAGCTACGAGCAGTACTTC. It specifies CSVEEEGSGSYEQYF.

This clonotype was detected many times. The junction departs from the called germline gene at one end, perhaps through a read error. The chain links TRBV5-1 to TRBJ2-3; D unresolved. The CDR3 runs 11 residues. The V gene's germline CDR1 is SGHRS and CDR2 YFSETQ. CDR3: CASSLKDTQYF. The CDR3 DNA reads as TGTGCCAGCAGCTTAAAAGATACGCAGTATTTT. The variable domain in full, with the rest retrieved from reference TRBV5-1 and TRBJ2-3, is KAGVTQTPRYLIKTRGQQVTLSCSPISGHRSVSWYQQTPGQGLQFLFEYFSETQRNKGNFPGRFSGRQFSNSRSEMNVSTLELGDSALYLCASSLKDTQYFGPGTRLTVL.

The chain joins TRBV5-1 to TRBJ2-7; D is unclear. This CDR3 spans 13 amino acids. Germline-derived CDR1 and CDR2 are SGHRS and YFSETQ. V lost 0 bases and J 2 bases, leaving 6 bases between the germline ends. CDR3 in amino acids: CASSLDQTYEQYF. CDR3 in DNA: TGCGCCAGCAGCTTGGACCAGACCTACGAGCAGTACTTC.

V gene TRBV6-1 combines with J gene TRBJ1-2, with D possibly TRBD1 on 5 matching bases. The CDR3 is 12 amino acids. Deletions cut 7 bases from V and 4 bases from J, with 10 bases between. CDR1 MNHNS and CDR2 SASEGT come from the germline V gene. The CDR3 nucleotides read TGTGCCAGCACACAGGTGCTCTATGGCTACACCTTC. This codes for CASTQVLYGYTF.

The rearrangement joins TRBV4-1 to TRBJ2-1; unclear D gene. The CDR3 is 16 residues long. Germline CDR1 is MGHRA and CDR2 is YSYEKL. The ends were cut back, 0 bases at V and 0 bases at J, with 9 bases in the middle. CDR3 sequence: CASSQESWSSYNEQFF. In nucleotides, the CDR3 is TGCGCCAGCAGCCAAGAATCCTGGAGCTCCTACAATGAGCAGTTCTTC.

This clonotype occurred many times. Germline is not matched at one junction end, which may reflect a read error. CDR3 sequence: CASSPYPGEGYEQYF. Written as DNA, the CDR3 is TGTGCCAGCAGCCCTTACCCGGGAGAGGGCTACGAGCAGTACTTC. The chain is built from TRBV4-1 and TRBJ2-7, with D maybe TRBD2 (6 bases). Looked up from germline, CDR1 is MGHRA and CDR2 is YSYEKL. The CDR3 consists of 15 residues.

This clonotype has just a few counts. The chain is built from TRBV7-2 and TRBJ2-7, with 8 bases lining up with TRBD2. V shed 2 bases and J 6 bases; nucleotides not matched to a gene: 9. This CDR3 comprises 15 residues. Per the germline V gene, CDR1 is SGHTA and CDR2 is FQGNSA. CDR3 in DNA: TGTGCCAGCAGCTTAAGCGGGAGATTAGGAAGCGAGCAGTACTTC. It encodes CASSLSGRLGSEQYF.